This T cell receptor (beta chain) was found in a study of cytomegalovirus exposure and HLA in healthy donors (TCRdb year 2017). In the study overall: In an earlier analysis of about 560 of the donors, 276 Gb of sequence data and 90 million to 120 million unique TCR beta sequences from roughly 200 million T cells were reported. Around 300 gigabases of sequencing data and tens of millions of unique TCR sequences were included in an early release covering over 600 HLA-typed donors. Of the approximately 400 genotyped donors, 65% to 90% fell in the genetic ancestry cluster associated with self-reported Caucasian donors. The study aimed to test whether signatures of past pathogen exposure could be identified by cataloging public T cell receptors. The study used immunosequencing to profile the T cell repertoires of several hundred subjects and linked those repertoires to cytomegalovirus serostatus. A separate validation cohort of 100 to 150 different subjects was used in addition to the roughly 720-subject first cohort. High-throughput TCR immunosequencing, statistical association of individual TCRs with disease status, and machine learning were combined to predict cytomegalovirus infection status. To study patterns of TCR occurrence, a later analysis re-analyzed previously published TCR beta repertoires from several hundred donors and added high-resolution HLA genotyping. Rather than drawing on any new phenotypic data, the later analysis identified candidate immune exposures from TCR beta sequences and the way those sequences occurred across donors. An earlier analysis of several hundred of the donors applied high-throughput TCR beta sequencing to assess whether each TCR beta V gene segment acted as functional or pseudogenic. Donor age, sex, ethnicity and CMV serostatus were compiled alongside the repertoire data. A later genetic analysis took genome-wide SNP genotypes for about 55% of the 666 donors and used that subset as a discovery cohort. Every repertoire in the discovery cohort had been generated on one and the same sequencing platform. HLA typing covered class I and class II loci at four-digit resolution. The number of donors typed differed by locus, with 629-630 for A, B, C, DRB1 and DQB1, more than 500 for DQA1, some 570 for DPA1, and some 440 for DPB1. A handful of DR-DQ haplotypes were handled as single units for association and clustering because linkage in the cohort was strong. On average, around 230,000 unique TCR beta nucleotide sequences were sequenced per donor among 350 to 400 genotyped donors of the cohort, with roughly 18% of those sequences being non-productive.

The cohort was made up of roughly 670 healthy bone marrow donors. All cohort members were sampled while nominally healthy, although unrecorded immune exposures were likely present. The donor tested CMV seronegative and was one of the 352 seronegative cohort members. A peripheral blood sample was provided by each donor, and peripheral blood mononuclear cells were used for TCR beta sequencing. The Qiagen DNeasy Blood Extraction Kit was used to extract genomic DNA from the blood cell samples. Broad study findings and their caveats: V-gene and J-gene trimming of TCR beta chains was associated with a missense DCLRE1C variant in a later genetic analysis, and the association was replicated in an independent cohort. The study listed 150 to 200 TCR beta chains as associated with cytomegalovirus. Some IMGT-functional V segments, including TRBV6-2 and TRBV6-3, could not be told apart with the 87-base-pair reads, so those segments were excluded. In vitro tests confirmed that a few of the cytomegalovirus-associated TCR beta chains recognize cytomegalovirus antigens. Assigning TCR associations to individual alleles was difficult when HLA alleles, especially DR and DQ, strongly co-occurred. Correlated functional status among segregating V segments might reflect linkage disequilibrium, but an unknown experimental factor could not be ruled out. A cluster of highly shared sequence variants was judged likely to represent a technical artifact of the sequencing pipeline. CMV serostatus was the only immune exposure information available for the cohort. In a later analysis, the rate of TCR association differed among HLA loci, with DRB1 alleles having the most associated TCRs and HLA-C alleles having the fewest. Compared with the approximately 710-donor mean, donors in an Asian-associated ancestry cluster had fewer N-insertions in productive TCRs, according to a later genetic analysis. A further reported finding was that TCR beta sequences accurately predicted the HLA-A and HLA-B alleles for most subjects in the first cohort. The earlier analysis of 587 of the donors excluded about 16 rarely observed V segments, including chromosome 9 orphons, because counts were too low. In a later analysis, most CMV-associated TCR beta chains were found to appear HLA-restricted, with HLA associations seemingly driven largely by CMV exposure. Compared with equally common non-associated chains, HLA-associated TCR beta chains in a later analysis were more clonally expanded and had lower generation probabilities. An earlier analysis of several hundred of the donors showed that most TCR beta V segments appeared in productive rearrangements either about 90% or about 30% of the time, which broadly matched IMGT annotations. Cytomegalovirus status was reported to be diagnosed by the classifier with high specificity and sensitivity in both the original and validation cohorts. A later analysis associated about 17,000 TCR beta sequences with specific HLA alleles at a false discovery rate of 0.05. The authors suggested that the approach could potentially be generalized to other disease states and immunological phenotypes. Presence/absence analyses assumed roughly uniform sequencing depth across donors, an assumption that may not hold. Several of the top co-occurrence clusters appeared to be linked to parvovirus B19, influenza, CMV and Epstein-Barr virus, according to a later analysis. Most TCR sequences were seen in very few donors, while some public TCRs were found in many individuals. Because HLA typing was unavailable for some donors at each locus, only the typed subset was used in association tests. This cohort had only TCR beta chains sequenced, and the lack of alpha or paired-chain data limited which features could be detected.

CDR1 SGHRS and CDR2 YFSETQ are derived from the germline V gene. Measured from the cysteine to the phenylalanine, the CDR3 is 15 residues long. The only DNA kept is the CDR3, 45 bases in frame from the first base. Library prep was done by the immunoSEQ multiplex PCR assay. For the multiplex PCR, a mixture combining 60 forward primers for TCR Vbeta segments and 13 reverse primers for TCR Jbeta segments was used. The CDR3 region of rearranged TCR beta genes was amplified from genomic DNA with a multiplex PCR assay. The amplified TCR beta libraries were sequenced on the Illumina HiSeq System as 87-base-pair reads. Concerning the study's data processing: In a later analysis, roughly 80 million unique TCR beta chains were counted across the 500 to 700 repertoires, and roughly 11 million of these chains were shared by at least two donors. Raw reads were error-corrected and collapsed into unique sequences by a nearest-neighbor algorithm in which closely related sequences were merged to remove PCR and sequencing errors. To assign V, D and J gene segments, CDR3 sequences were aligned to IMGT reference sequences. Each retained sequence needed at least a six-nucleotide match to both a V gene segment and a J gene segment. Rearrangements were called productive when the CDR3 lacked stop codons and stayed in frame with V and J; all others were non-productive. CDR3 was defined according to IMGT convention as the region running from the second conserved V-encoded cysteine to the conserved J-encoded phenylalanine. The earlier analysis of 587 of the donors excluded any sequence lacking an unambiguous match to a single V gene segment. An earlier analysis of about 600 of the donors called V segments functional above 56.7% productive rearrangements and segregating when the between-donor standard deviation exceeded 5%. To diagnose cytomegalovirus status from the catalog of TCR beta chain sequences, a statistical classification framework was built. In a later analysis, V and J genes were assigned by comparing TCR nucleotide sequences against IMGT/GENE-DB human TR gene sequences. The TCRdist pipeline was used in a later analysis to assign CDR3 sequences and most-parsimonious VDJ recombination scenarios. In a later analysis, each TCR beta chain was defined by its CDR3 amino acid sequence together with its V-gene family, and reads lacking a unique V-gene family were excluded. A later analysis removed roughly 590 highly shared, low-generation-probability nucleotide sequences to deal with suspected cross-contamination and a sequencing artifact. A later analysis calculated a clonal expansion index for each public chain from normalized within-repertoire ranks of inferred template counts. In a later analysis, generation probabilities were computed using a VDJ recombination model fitted to out-of-frame rearrangements, and the results were checked against IGoR. In a later analysis, TCR-TCR, TCR-HLA and TCR-CMV co-occurrence was scored with hypergeometric tests, and a repertoire-size bias correction was applied to TCR pairs. False discovery rates were estimated in a later analysis by permuting HLA or CMV assignments 20 times. In a later analysis, co-occurring TCRs were grouped using DBSCAN, and TCRdist sequence similarity was added for clustering within HLA-allele-positive subsets. For co-occurrence clustering, repertoires with fewer than 30,000 or more than 120,000 public chains were excluded, along with roughly 5 repertoires with anomalous nucleotide sharing. Sourced from immuneACCESS, this table was stored by TCRdb with only in-frame sequences that have V and J called. A share of the clones is absent; for the studies checked, an unresolved V gene accounts for under half, and the remainder has no known explanation. The V and J calls and clone size come from that table; D and trimming were worked out from the DNA. The sample table holds some 170,000 clones, of which about four fifths were seen once. In total, the top ten clones hold about 12% of the sample.

A remark on this clone: Its antigen remains undetermined. The germline gene is not matched at one end of the junction; a read error may be the cause.

Sequences were obtained from PBMCs. The clonotype originates from a woman in her fifties or sixties in good health and CMV-seronegative. The receptor chain draws on TRBV5-1 and TRBJ2-7, with 8 junctional bases fitting TRBD1. The CDR3 region: CANSAGGDRGYEQYF. The nucleotide sequence reads as follows: TGCGCCAACAGCGCCGGAGGAGACAGGGGTTACGAGCAGTACTTC.